A selection of T cell receptor beta chains follows, all from one sample in a study of T cell repertoires in cytomegalovirus infection. TCRdb processed the reads anew with MiXCR; each CDR3 protein has one entry. In the table there are roughly 300,000 distinct CDR3 sequences, roughly 26% of which are singletons. Specimen: PBMCs. Every receptor here comes from a human donor in good health (CMV status not recorded). Some clones in this sample may be carry-over from other donors' samples. The CDR3 runs from the conserved cysteine through the conserved F or W. Each record gives: J gene, D gene, clone size, V gene, CDR3 length, CDR3 DNA, CDR3 protein. D genes are given only for firm matches. Expanded clones are given a class, and other clones once, few, many or no size at all.

TRBJ1-2	.	.	TRBV19	11	TGTGCCAGTACCCAGACAGGCGGCTACACCTTC	CASTQTGGYTF
TRBJ1-5	.	many	TRBV6-1	15	TGTGCCAGCAGTGTAGCTCCAGGAGGGAATCAGCCCCAGCATTTT	CASSVAPGGNQPQHF
TRBJ2-2	TRBD2	.	TRBV28	17	TGTGCCAGCAGTTTATTGGCTAGCGGGAGTCGAAACGGGGAGCTGTTTTTT	CASSLLASGSRNGELFF
TRBJ2-7	TRBD2	.	TRBV20-1	11	TGCAGGGGAGCGGGGGTCTACGAGCAGTACTTC	CRGAGVYEQYF
TRBJ2-1	TRBD2	many	TRBV7-2	16	TGTGCCAGCAGCTTAGCACTAGCGGGATCCTACAATGAGCAGTTCTTC	CASSLALAGSYNEQFF
TRBJ2-7	.	many	TRBV7-2	13	TGTGCCAGCAGATATATAACAGGGAACGAGCAGTACTTC	CASRYITGNEQYF
TRBJ1-6	.	few	TRBV2	15	TGTGCCAGCAGTGAAGCTTTCCAGGGGAATTCACCCCTCCACTTT	CASSEAFQGNSPLHF
TRBJ1-5	TRBD1	medium-sized	TRBV7-2	15	TGTGCCAGCAGCGCGGGACAGTATAGCAATCAGCCCCAGCATTTT	CASSAGQYSNQPQHF
TRBJ2-7	TRBD2	.	TRBV7-2	14	TGTGCCAGCAGCTTAGGACGGGGGGAGGGACGGCAGTACTTC	CASSLGRGEGRQYF
TRBJ1-2	TRBD1	many	TRBV7-2	14	TGTGCCAGCAGCTTCGGGGGACAGAACTATGGCTACACCTTC	CASSFGGQNYGYTF
TRBJ2-1	.	few	TRBV12-3/TRBV12-4	14	TGTGCCAGCAGTTTCCGTAACCAAGGGGATGAGCAGTTCTTC	CASSFRNQGDEQFF
TRBJ1-4	.	.	TRBV5-6	12	TGTGCCAGCAGCAGGGGCGGTGAAAAACTGTTTTTT	CASSRGGEKLFF
TRBJ1-1	.	.	TRBV28	14	TGTGCCAGCAGTTTGGCTGCCACGAACACTGAAGCTTTCTTT	CASSLAATNTEAFF
TRBJ2-1	TRBD1	few	TRBV9	13	TGTGCCAGCAGCGTAGCAGGGGGCAATGAGCAGTTCTTC	CASSVAGGNEQFF
TRBJ1-1	.	many	TRBV12-3/TRBV12-4	15	TGTGCCAGCAGTTTAGGGCAGCCCGGACCCGCTGAAGCTTTCTTT	CASSLGQPGPAEAFF
TRBJ2-3	.	.	TRBV19	11	TGTGCCACTACGTCTGGATATACGCAGTATTTT	CATTSGYTQYF
TRBJ2-7	TRBD1	.	TRBV28	15	TGTGCCAGCAGTTACCGGACAGGGGGCGTGTTCGAGCAGTACTTC	CASSYRTGGVFEQYF
TRBJ1-5	.	few	TRBV7-6	13	TGTGCCAGCAGCTTCGCAGAGAATCAGCCCCAGCATTTT	CASSFAENQPQHF
TRBJ1-2	TRBD1	many	TRBV7-2	14	TGTGCCAGCAGCTTAGATCAGGGGGGAGGTGGCTACACCTTC	CASSLDQGGGGYTF
TRBJ1-1	TRBD1	many	TRBV7-8	15	TGTGCCAGCAGCTTGGACAGGGTCGGGAACACTGAAGCTTTCTTT	CASSLDRVGNTEAFF
TRBJ2-1	.	.	TRBV28	15	TGTGCCAGCAGTTTGACTTTAAGCTCCTACAATGAGCAGTTCTTC	CASSLTLSSYNEQFF
TRBJ2-1	TRBD2	few	TRBV24-1	18	TGTGCCACCAGTGATTTGGGCTTTGGCGGGGGGTCCTACAATGAGCAGTTCTTC	CATSDLGFGGGSYNEQFF
TRBJ2-3	TRBD2	.	TRBV2	16	TGTGCCAGCAGGGCTACTAGCGGGGGGAGCACAGATACGCAGTATTTT	CASRATSGGSTDTQYF